The 13 T cell receptor beta chains in this list originate from one sample, sequenced in a study of T cell responses to AZD1222 COVID-19 vaccine. TCRdb's copy holds only in-frame clones and misses some; the assay was immunoSEQ multiplex PCR. The sample contains over 120,000 clones, approximately 92% of which appear only once. The sample consisted of peripheral blood, taken on day 0 of AZD1222 vaccination. Receptors originate from an adult in good health.

The chain recombines TRBV9 with TRBJ2-3, with 13 bases identical to TRBD2. Germline V gene sequence: CDR1 SGDLS, CDR2 YYNGEE. The CDR3 has 18 amino acids. V was clipped by 0 bases and J by 2 bases; unmatched bases: 6. The CDR3 DNA is TGTGCCAGCAGCGTAGCCTCGGGACTAGCGGGGAACACAGATACGCAGTATTTT. Amino acid sequence: CASSVASGLAGNTDTQYF.

The chain is built from TRBV5-6 and TRBJ2-7; D gene uncertain. The CDR3 extends over 14 amino acids. Germline CDR1 SGHDT, CDR2 YYEEEE. The V gene lost 4 bases and the J gene lost 2 bases, with 13 bases spanning the gap. In DNA, the CDR3 is TGTGCCAGCAGCCCCTGGGTCAGCACCTACGAGCAGTACTTC. Encoded protein: CASSPWVSTYEQYF.

This chain joins TRBV10-3 and TRBJ2-2; D may be TRBD1 or TRBD2 (5 bases each). This CDR3 has 13 residues. Trimming took 8 bases from V and 2 from J, leaving 9 bases between them. Germline CDR1 and CDR2: ENHRY and SYGVKD. The CDR3 bases are TGTGCCATCGGGACGGATAACACCGGGGAGCTGTTTTTT. It codes for CAIGTDNTGELFF.

V is TRBV7-2 and J is TRBJ1-5; D call uncertain. CDR1 and CDR2 (germline): SGHTA, FQGNSA. This CDR3 comprises 15 residues. Trimming removed 1 base at V and 0 bases at J, with 7 bases between. CDR3 residues: CASSLVGGSNQPQHF. For the CDR3, the DNA is TGTGCCAGCAGCTTAGTAGGCGGTAGCAATCAGCCCCAGCATTTT.

The rearrangement links TRBV19 to TRBJ2-3; perhaps TRBD2 as D (7 bases). Germline values: CDR1 LNHDA, CDR2 SQIVND (reference sequence). CDR3 length: 15 residues. Trimming removed 6 bases at V and 5 bases at J, with 18 bases between. The CDR3 sequence: CASSKSTGGGDTQYF. CDR3 nucleotide sequence: TGTGCCAGTAGCAAATCGACAGGCGGGGGAGATACGCAGTATTTT.

The chain carries TRBV19 and TRBJ1-5; the match to TRBD1 covers 8 bases. This CDR3 is built from 16 residues. Germline CDR1 and CDR2: LNHDA and SQIVND (reference sequence). Unmatched junction bases numbered 8, after V lost 4 bases and J lost 3 bases. The CDR3 DNA sequence: TGTGCCAGTAGTAGGTACGGGCAGGGGGCCAATCAGCCCCAGCATTTT. This encodes CASSRYGQGANQPQHF.

V gene TRBV7-6 combines with J gene TRBJ1-1, with TRBD1 identical over 7 bases. After removal of 1 base from V and 5 bases from J, the junction contained 7 bases not matched to a gene. Germline V CDR1 and CDR2: SGHVS, FNYEAQ. The CDR3 is 15 residues long. The CDR3 DNA is TGTGCCAGCAGCTTAGGAGAGGGGGCAGGTACTGAAGCTTTCTTT. Its protein product is CASSLGEGAGTEAFF.

The genes are TRBV6-1 and TRBJ1-5; D is ambiguous. This CDR3 comprises 17 residues. V lost 4 bases and J lost 2, with 18 bases in between. Germline CDR1 reads MNHNS; CDR2 reads SASEGT. The CDR3 loop reads CASSAYKGTRGNQPQHF. CDR3 sequence (DNA): TGTGCCAGCAGTGCGTACAAGGGCACGAGGGGCAATCAGCCCCAGCATTTT.

Only one count was recorded for this clone. J is TRBJ1-3 and V is TRBV7-2, with D unresolved. V was cut by 5 bases and J by 6 bases, with 14 bases left in between. Germline lookup yields CDR1 SGHTA and CDR2 FQGNSA. The CDR3 covers 14 residues. CDR3 in DNA: TGTGCCAGCAGCGGGTCGGGATACTCAAACACCATATATTTT. Protein: CASSGSGYSNTIYF. The whole variable domain, filled in from reference TRBV7-2 and TRBJ1-3, reads GAGVSQSPSNKVTEKGKDVELRCDPISGHTALYWYRQSLGQGLEFLIYFQGNSAPDKSGLPSDRFSAERTGGSVSTLTIQRTQQEDSAVYLCASSGSGYSNTIYFGEGSWLTVV.

V usage is TRBV7-2 and J usage is TRBJ2-7, with 12 bases that match TRBD2. Germline values: CDR1 SGHTA, CDR2 FQGNSA. Unmatched junction bases numbered 3, after V lost 3 bases and J lost 0 bases. This CDR3 region has 16 residues. CDR3: CASSFSTSGGSYEQYF. CDR3 nucleotide sequence: TGTGCCAGCAGCTTTTCGACTAGCGGGGGCTCCTACGAGCAGTACTTC.

This rearrangement joins TRBV27 to TRBJ1-1; D unclear. Trimming removed 5 bases from V and 4 bases from J, with 5 bases in between. The V gene's germline CDR1 is MNHEY and CDR2 SMNVEV (reference sequence). The CDR3 runs 11 residues. CDR3 coding DNA: TGTGCCAGCAGTCTTGGCACTGAAGCTTTCTTT. This sequence encodes CASSLGTEAFF.

V and J are TRBV27 and TRBJ2-4; TRBD1 matches 8 bases. This CDR3 region has 16 residues. With 5 bases clipped from V and 2 bases from J, the junction kept 8 bases outside the gene matches. Germline lookup yields CDR1 MNHEY and CDR2 SMNVEV (reference sequence). CDR3 nucleotide sequence: TGTGCCAGCAGTAGACAGGGGTATTCTTCCAAAAACATTCAGTACTTC. The encoded protein is CASSRQGYSSKNIQYF.

The V call is TRBV7-8, the J call TRBJ1-2; 8 positions agree with TRBD1. With V trimmed by 5 bases and J by 2 bases, 10 bases remained unmatched. CDR3 size: 16 residues. Germline assignment: CDR1 SGHVS and CDR2 FQNEAQ. CDR3 sequence reads: CASSLGGQVQNYGYTF. DNA for the CDR3: TGTGCCAGCAGCCTAGGGGGACAGGTACAAAACTATGGCTACACCTTC.